Listed here are 3 T cell receptor beta chains from one sample, sequenced in a study of control samples from healthy donors and cancer patients. This table comes from immunoSEQ multiplex PCR, and its TCRdb copy is limited to in-frame clones, with some not included. This sample has about 140,000 clones, with about 90% found just once. Sequencing was done on a sample of blood. The source is a man aged 18 to 30 in good health.

This rearrangement joins TRBV7-6 to TRBJ2-5; no clear D gene. Trimming took off 5 bases at V and 2 bases at J, with 15 bases between the two ends. CDR1 SGHVS and CDR2 FNYEAQ come from the germline V gene. The CDR3 is 15 amino acids. In DNA, the CDR3 is TGTGCCAGCAGCCACCAGTACGCTTCTCAAGAGACCCAGTACTTC. This sequence encodes CASSHQYASQETQYF. The full variable domain, rest sourced from reference TRBV7-6 and TRBJ2-5, is GAGVSQSPRYKVTKRGQDVALRCDPISGHVSLYWYRQALGQGPEFLTYFNYEAQQDKSGLPNDRFSAERPEGSISTLTIQRTEQRDSAMYRCASSHQYASQETQYFGPGTRLLVL.

This clone appeared many times. Other DNA sequences in this sample translate to the same CDR3. The chain has TRBV6-2 or TRBV6-3 and TRBJ2-7; TRBD1 matches 8 bases. V was clipped by 6 bases and J by 2 bases; unmatched bases: 6. The CDR3 covers 14 residues. CDR1 and CDR2 from the germline V gene are MNHEY and SVGEGT. The CDR3 sequence is CASSLDRVTYEQYF. CDR3 sequence (DNA): TGTGCCAGCAGCCTGGACAGGGTAACCTACGAGCAGTACTTC.

The sample holds one count of this clone. The chain combines TRBV7-2 with TRBJ2-3; either TRBD1 or TRBD2 may fit D (5 bases each). CDR1 SGHTA and CDR2 FQGNSA come from the germline V gene. This CDR3 comprises 16 residues. V shed 5 bases and J shed 1 base, with 16 bases lying between them. The CDR3 coding sequence is TGTGCCAGCAGCAATAAAGAGGGGTGGGGCACAGATACGCAGTATTTT. Translating it yields CASSNKEGWGTDTQYF. The entire variable domain, with the rest obtained from reference TRBV7-2 and TRBJ2-3, is as follows: GAGVSQSPSNKVTEKGKDVELRCDPISGHTALYWYRQSLGQGLEFLIYFQGNSAPDKSGLPSDRFSAERTGGSVSTLTIQRTQQEDSAVYLCASSNKEGWGTDTQYFGPGTRLTVL.